This paragraph reports one T cell receptor beta chain. Its antigen is still unknown. The data stem from a study of shared clonotypes between healthy human individuals. On the study more broadly: Three plates each covered CD4 naive and memory; CD8 naive two, CD8 memory one.

The study, taken as a whole, reports: In the sorted subsets, rarefaction showed sequencing was incomplete despite large depth.

Only CD45RO-negative cells positively selected for CCR7 counted as naive CD8 cells, so terminally differentiated effector memory CD45RA+ cells were excluded. Deep-level assay runs were performed. TCRdb's copy holds only in-frame clones and misses some; the assay was immunoSEQ multiplex PCR. This repertoire shows millions of clones, about 95% found once; its top ten account for 0.85% to 1.2%. Per the germline V gene, CDR1 is SGHNT and CDR2 is YYREEE (reference sequence). Between the trimmed V and J ends, which lost 0 bases and 2 bases, there was a span of 5 bases. The CDR3 covers 13 residues. The genes are TRBV5-4 and TRBJ1-2; D not certain. The receptor was isolated from a man aged 18-30 years in good health. Sequencing used naive CD8+ T cells sorted from blood. The CDR3 is CASSLGSNYGYTF. CDR3 DNA sequence: TGTGCCAGCAGCTTGGGCAGCAACTATGGCTACACCTTC.